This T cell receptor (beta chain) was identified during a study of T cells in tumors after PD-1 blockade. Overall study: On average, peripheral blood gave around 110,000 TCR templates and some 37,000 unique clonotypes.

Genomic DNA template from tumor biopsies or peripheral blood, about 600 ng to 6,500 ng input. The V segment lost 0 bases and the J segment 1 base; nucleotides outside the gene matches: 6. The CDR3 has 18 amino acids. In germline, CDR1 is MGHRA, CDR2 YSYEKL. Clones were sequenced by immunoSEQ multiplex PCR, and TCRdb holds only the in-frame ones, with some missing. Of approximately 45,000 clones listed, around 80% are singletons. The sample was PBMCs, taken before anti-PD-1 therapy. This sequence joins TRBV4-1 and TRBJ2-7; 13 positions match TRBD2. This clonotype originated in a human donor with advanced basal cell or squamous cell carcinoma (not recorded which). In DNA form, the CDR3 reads TGCGCCAGCAGCCAAGATCCCGGACTAGCGGGAGTATCCTACGAGCAGTACTTC. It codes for CASSQDPGLAGVSYEQYF.